The 18 T cell receptor beta chains presented below share a single source sample, sequenced in a study of control samples from healthy donors and cancer patients (dated by TCRdb to about 2020). The method behind the library was the immunoSEQ multiplex PCR assay. The table was pulled from immuneACCESS by TCRdb, which kept in-frame rearrangements only. Such tables lose some clones; where checked, under half of the loss comes from unresolved V genes, and the rest has no known cause. Counted in this sample were about 410,000 clones; 75% to 95% of them appeared once. More than 6% of the sample is in the top ten clones. The sample comprised PBMCs. The receptor set was obtained from a man aged 40-49 years with head and neck cancer.

This rearrangement joins TRBV28 to TRBJ1-5; D is ambiguous. The V end was cut by 4 bases, the J end by 5 bases, with 18 bases between. CDR3 length: 16 amino acids. CDR1 MDHEN and CDR2 SYDVKM come from the germline V gene. CDR3 sequence (DNA): TGTGCCAGCAGTTCTGGAGGGTGGCAGATAGATCAGCCCCAGCATTTT. Protein sequence: CASSSGGWQIDQPQHF.

This chain connects TRBV3-1 (or the pseudogene TRBV3-2) to TRBJ1-2; 9 nucleotides line up with TRBD1. This CDR3 is 15 amino acids long. The germline V gene encodes CDR1 LGHDT and CDR2 YNNKEL (reference sequence). V trimming: 1 base; J trimming: 4 bases; junction bases outside the gene matches: 4. The CDR3 here is CASSQVTGGAYGYTF. The CDR3 nucleotides read TGTGCCAGCAGCCAAGTCACAGGGGGCGCCTATGGCTACACCTTC.

The gene calls are TRBV27 and TRBJ1-2; D remains unclear. Germline-derived CDR1 and CDR2 are MNHEY and SMNVEV (reference sequence). The CDR3 runs to 14 residues. The ends were cut back, 5 bases at V and 2 bases at J, with 12 bases in the middle. This CDR3 reads CASSPRTENYGYTF. For the CDR3, the DNA is TGTGCCAGCAGTCCACGGACGGAGAACTATGGCTACACCTTC.

The chain couples TRBV19 to TRBJ2-6, with D perhaps TRBD2 (5 bases). This CDR3 comprises 14 residues. Germline assignment: CDR1 LNHDA and CDR2 SQIVND (reference sequence). Between the trimmed V and J ends, which lost 3 bases and 2 bases, there was a span of 5 bases. Here the CDR3 reads CASSMRAGANVLTF. The CDR3 DNA reads TGTGCCAGTAGTATGAGGGCTGGGGCCAACGTCCTGACTTTC. Full variable domain (remainder filled in from reference TRBV19 and TRBJ2-6): DGGITQSPKYLFRKEGQNVTLSCEQNLNHDAMYWYRQDPGQGLRLIYYSQIVNDFQKGDIAEGYSVSREKKESFPLTVTSAQKNPTAFYLCASSMRAGANVLTFGAGSRLTVL.

Here the CDR3 reads CASSQEGGRARVGAKNIQYF. The CDR3 DNA reads TGCGCCAGCAGCCAAGAAGGAGGCAGGGCCCGGGTTGGGGCCAAAAACATTCAGTACTTC. The gene calls are TRBV4-3 and TRBJ2-4, with D perhaps assigned TRBD1 or TRBD2 (5 bases each). The V gene lost 0 bases and the J gene lost 1 base, with 22 bases spanning the gap. Per germline, CDR1 LGHNA and CDR2 YSLEER. The CDR3 length is 20 residues.

This rearrangement joins TRBV11-3 to TRBJ2-3; 8 bases agree with TRBD2. There are 15 residues in the CDR3. With V trimmed by 5 bases and J by 5 bases, 9 bases remained unmatched. In germline, CDR1 is SGHNT, CDR2 YENEEA. The CDR3 DNA sequence: TGTGCCAGCAGCCCTACTAGCGGCCTTATAGATACGCAGTATTTT. Protein product: CASSPTSGLIDTQYF.

This rearrangement joins TRBV19 to TRBJ2-7; 12 nucleotides agree with TRBD1. The CDR3 is 16 amino acids. V gave up 11 bases and J gave up 2 bases; unmatched junction bases: 13. CDR1 LNHDA and CDR2 SQIVND come from the germline V gene (reference sequence). CDR3 nucleotide sequence: TGTGCCGCCGGGACAGGGGGCGACCCGGGTACCTACGAGCAGTACTTC. It translates to CAAGTGGDPGTYEQYF.

The chain employs TRBV7-3 and TRBJ2-7; 11 positions agree with TRBD1. CDR3 size: 15 residues. The trim removed 3 bases at V and 5 bases at J, leaving 6 bases unmatched. CDR1 is SGHTA and CDR2 is FQGTGA in the germline V gene. Here the CDR3 reads CASSFTGTGGNEQYF. As DNA, the CDR3 is TGTGCCAGCAGCTTCACCGGGACAGGGGGTAACGAGCAGTACTTC.

V is TRBV7-3 and J is TRBJ2-1; D possibly uses TRBD1 or TRBD2 (6 bases each). V shed 1 base and J shed 9 bases, with 16 bases lying between them. The CDR3 consists of 15 residues. From germline, CDR1 is SGHTA and CDR2 FQGTGA. CDR3 protein: CASSLSPGAVGEQFF. In nucleotides, the CDR3 is TGTGCCAGCAGCTTAAGCCCGGGGGCTGTAGGTGAGCAGTTCTTC.

This rearrangement joins TRBV2 to TRBJ2-3; D is undetermined. CDR1 is SNHLY, CDR2 FYNNEI, per germline. The ends were cut back, 2 bases at V and 0 bases at J, with 12 bases in the middle. The CDR3 sequence is 16 residues long. This CDR3 reads CASSESHTLSTDTQYF. CDR3 DNA sequence: TGTGCCAGCAGTGAAAGTCACACTCTTAGCACAGATACGCAGTATTTT. The full variable domain, with the rest looked up from reference TRBV2 and TRBJ2-3, is EPEVTQTPSHQVTQMGQEVILRCVPISNHLYFYWYRQILGQKVEFLVSFYNNEISEKSEIFDDQFSVERPDGSNFTLKIRSTKLEDSAMYFCASSESHTLSTDTQYFGPGTRLTVL.

This clone was recorded only once. J is TRBJ2-6 and V is TRBV6-4; 7 positions match TRBD1. This CDR3 comprises 13 residues. Germline V lookup: CDR1 MRHNA, CDR2 SNTAGT. CDR3 sequence reads: CSDRDTGANVLTF. The DNA of the CDR3 is TGTTCCGACAGGGACACTGGGGCCAACGTCCTGACTTTC.

This chain links TRBV30 with TRBJ2-4; D uncertain. The germline CDR1 and CDR2 sequences are GTSNPN and SVGIG (reference sequence). The CDR3 sequence is 13 residues long. V dropped 4 bases and J dropped 0 bases, with 7 bases sitting between them. As DNA, the CDR3 is TGTGCCTGGATAGGGCTAGCCAAAAACATTCAGTACTTC. This codes for CAWIGLAKNIQYF. Supplemented by reference TRBV30 and TRBJ2-4, the full variable domain reads SQTIHQWPATLVQPVGSPLSLECTVEGTSNPNLYWYRQAAGRGLQLLFYSVGIGQISSEVPQNLSASRPQDRQFILSSKKLLLSDSGFYLCAWIGLAKNIQYFGAGTRLSVL.

The chain uses TRBV5-8 and TRBJ1-1; D gene ambiguous. V lost 4 bases and J 5 bases, leaving 18 bases between the germline ends. Germline assignment: CDR1 SGHTS and CDR2 YDEGEE. This CDR3 is built from 15 residues. CDR3 in amino acids: CASSSFRGIGTEAFF. For the CDR3, the DNA is TGTGCCAGCAGCAGCTTTCGGGGAATCGGGACTGAAGCTTTCTTT.

The rearrangement links TRBV28 to TRBJ2-3; 8 nucleotides match TRBD1. Trimming removed 6 bases from V and 0 bases from J; junction bases left unmatched: 14. Germline CDR1 reads MDHEN; CDR2 reads SYDVKM. The CDR3 covers 18 residues. The CDR3: CASSRRTGTGTSTDTQYF. CDR3 bases: TGTGCCAGCAGCCGACGAACCGGGACAGGAACTAGCACAGATACGCAGTATTTT.

V gene TRBV10-3 combines with J gene TRBJ1-4; 12 bases map to TRBD1. CDR1 is ENHRY, CDR2 SYGVKD, per germline. The CDR3 sequence is 16 residues long. Trimming took 6 bases from V and 8 from J; bases not matched to a gene: 10. Here the CDR3 reads CAISQETGTGGEKLFF. Written as DNA, the CDR3 is TGTGCCATCAGCCAAGAAACCGGGACAGGGGGCGAAAAACTGTTTTTT.

The chain is built from TRBV12-5 and TRBJ1-1; 9 nucleotides line up with TRBD1. This CDR3 contains 19 residues. V shed 0 bases, J shed 0 bases, and the junction held 11 bases outside the gene matches. Germline V gives CDR1 LGHNT, CDR2 FRNRAP. The chain's CDR3 is CASGLVRLDRDRVNTEAFF. The CDR3, as DNA: TGTGCTAGTGGTTTGGTACGATTGGACCGGGACAGGGTGAACACTGAAGCTTTCTTT.

CDR3 loop: CASSVAIGLATGEQFF. DNA of the CDR3: TGTGCCAGCAGCGTAGCGATTGGACTAGCGACGGGTGAGCAGTTCTTC. This chain joins TRBV9 and TRBJ2-1; 9 bases are a match to TRBD2. Germline CDR1 reads SGDLS; CDR2 reads YYNGEE. The V gene end was trimmed by 0 bases and the J gene end by 9 bases; junction bases not matched to a gene: 10. The CDR3 covers 16 residues.

The DNA of the CDR3 is TGTGCCAGCAGTTCGGGACAACATACGCAGTATTTT. It specifies CASSSGQHTQYF. The genes are TRBV27 and TRBJ2-3, with a weak D call TRBD1 (6 bases). Deletions cut 4 bases from V and 7 bases from J, with 9 bases between. Germline V lookup: CDR1 MNHEY, CDR2 SMNVEV (reference sequence). CDR3 length: 12 amino acids.